What follows is one TCR beta chain and its context. The source of the sample is a study of T cells after yellow fever vaccination. Germline CDR1 is MNHEY and CDR2 is SVGAGI. The length of the CDR3 is 15 residues. Trimming removed 6 bases at V and 0 bases at J, with 11 bases between. From the 5' RACE reads, TCRdb called clonotypes with MiXCR, one entry per CDR3 protein. The profile shows approximately 510,000 distinct CDR3 sequences, about a fifth of them singletons. The source material was PBMCs, sampled approximately 22 days after the first yellow fever vaccination. The V gene is TRBV6-5, the J gene TRBJ2-2; D is unclear. The clonotype originates from a man aged 18 to 30 who received the YFV17D yellow fever vaccine. The CDR3 DNA follows: TGTGCCAGCAGCCGACTCGAGGCGAACACCGGGGAGCTGTTTTTT. This translates into CASSRLEANTGELFF.